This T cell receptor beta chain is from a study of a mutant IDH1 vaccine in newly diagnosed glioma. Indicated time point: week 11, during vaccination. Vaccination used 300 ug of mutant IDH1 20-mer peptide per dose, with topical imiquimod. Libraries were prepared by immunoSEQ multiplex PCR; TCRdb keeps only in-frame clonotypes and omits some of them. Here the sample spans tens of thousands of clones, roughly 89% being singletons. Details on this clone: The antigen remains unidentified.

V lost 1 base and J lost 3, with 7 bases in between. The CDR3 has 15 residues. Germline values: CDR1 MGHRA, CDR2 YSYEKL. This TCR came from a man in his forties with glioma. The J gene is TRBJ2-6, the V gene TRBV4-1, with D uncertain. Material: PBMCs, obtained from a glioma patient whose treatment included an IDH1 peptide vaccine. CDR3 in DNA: TGCGCCAGCAGCCAAGTCTGGGATGGGGCCAACGTCCTGACTTTC. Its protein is CASSQVWDGANVLTF.